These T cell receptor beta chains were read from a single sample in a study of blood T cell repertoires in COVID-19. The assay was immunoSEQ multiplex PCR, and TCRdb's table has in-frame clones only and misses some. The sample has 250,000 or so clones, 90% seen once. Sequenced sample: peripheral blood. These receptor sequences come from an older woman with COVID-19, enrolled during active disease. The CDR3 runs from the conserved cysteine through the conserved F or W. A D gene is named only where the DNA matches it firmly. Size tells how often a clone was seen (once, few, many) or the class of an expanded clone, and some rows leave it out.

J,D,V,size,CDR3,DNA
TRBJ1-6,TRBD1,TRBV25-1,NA,CASIETGDYNSPLHF,TGTGCCAGCATTGAGACAGGGGATTATAATTCACCCCTCCACTTT
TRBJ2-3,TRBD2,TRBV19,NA,CASTVLAGGPDTQYF,TGTGCCAGTACCGTGCTAGCGGGGGGCCCCGATACGCAGTATTTT
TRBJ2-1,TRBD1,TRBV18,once,CASSPPPQGAVNEQFF,TGTGCCAGCTCACCACCCCCGCAGGGGGCGGTAAATGAGCAGTTCTTC
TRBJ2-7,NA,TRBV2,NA,CASREQVYEQYF,TGTGCCAGCAGAGAACAGGTCTACGAGCAGTACTTC
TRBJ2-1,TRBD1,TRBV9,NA,CASSSKTGGSYNEQFF,TGTGCCAGCAGCTCGAAGACAGGGGGCTCCTACAATGAGCAGTTCTTC
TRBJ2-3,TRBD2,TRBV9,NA,CASSFRTSGGAGTDTQYF,TGTGCCAGCAGCTTCCGGACTAGCGGGGGGGCCGGCACAGATACGCAGTATTTT
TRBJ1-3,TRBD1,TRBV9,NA,CASSVRQGGNTIYF,TGTGCCAGCAGCGTAAGACAGGGGGGAAACACCATATATTTT
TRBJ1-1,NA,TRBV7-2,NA,CASSLDGTEAFF,TGTGCCAGCAGCTTAGACGGGACTGAAGCTTTCTTT
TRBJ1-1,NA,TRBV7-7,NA,CASSATYNTEAFF,TGTGCCAGCAGCGCCACCTATAACACTGAAGCTTTCTTT
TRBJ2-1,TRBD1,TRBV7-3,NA,CASSRGRLSRGEQFF,TGTGCCAGCAGTAGGGGGCGATTGTCGCGCGGTGAGCAGTTCTTC